This T cell receptor beta chain derives from a study of blood T cell repertoires in COVID-19. About the research overall: COVID-19 samples collected from the United States, Italy and Spain covered acute and convalescent phases. T cells, B-cell-depleted T cells, or PBMCs provided the cDNA or gDNA that served as material.

Germline V gene sequence: CDR1 SGHTA, CDR2 FQGNSA. The CDR3 contains 14 residues. The V end lost 8 bases, the J end lost 2 bases, and 13 bases lay between the germline ends. Original data processing: How many nucleated cells were present was estimated from reference gene primer amplification. Only in-frame clones appear in the TCRdb table, and some are missing; sequencing was by immunoSEQ multiplex PCR. V and J calls and clone size are copied from that table; D and trimming were computed from the DNA. The sample shows roughly 250,000 clones, 70% to 90% of them seen only once. The clonotype comes from a woman aged 40 to 55 who had recovered from COVID-19. Material for sequencing was peripheral blood. This sequence joins TRBV7-2 and TRBJ2-1, with a tentative D call TRBD1 (5 bases). CDR3 DNA: TGTGCCAGCCTCCCCGGCAGGGCCTACAATGAGCAGTTCTTC. Translating it yields CASLPGRAYNEQFF.